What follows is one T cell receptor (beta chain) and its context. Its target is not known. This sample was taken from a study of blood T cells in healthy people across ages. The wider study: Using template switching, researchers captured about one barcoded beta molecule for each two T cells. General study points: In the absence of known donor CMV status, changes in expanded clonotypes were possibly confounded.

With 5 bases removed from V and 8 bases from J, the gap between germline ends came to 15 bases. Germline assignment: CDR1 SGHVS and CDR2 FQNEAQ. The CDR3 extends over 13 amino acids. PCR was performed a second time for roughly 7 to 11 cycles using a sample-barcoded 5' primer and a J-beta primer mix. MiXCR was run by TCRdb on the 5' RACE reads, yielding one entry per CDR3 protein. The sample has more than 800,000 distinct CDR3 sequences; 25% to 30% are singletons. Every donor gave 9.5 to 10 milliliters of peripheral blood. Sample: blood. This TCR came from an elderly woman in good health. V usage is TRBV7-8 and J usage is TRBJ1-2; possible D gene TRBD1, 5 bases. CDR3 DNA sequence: TGTGCCAGCAGCCCAGCAGGGTTATACGGCTACACCTTC. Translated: CASSPAGLYGYTF.